These 19 T cell receptor beta chains came from one sample sequenced in a study of OX40 agonist ivuxolimab in advanced cancers. The method was immunoSEQ multiplex PCR; TCRdb's version includes in-frame clones alone and lacks a portion of them. The data hold roughly 40,000 clones, with roughly nine tenths observed a single time. The sample was CD4+ or CD8+ T cells sorted from blood, taken in a trial of the OX40 agonist ivuxolimab. All receptors derive from an adult with an advanced solid tumor such as melanoma, head and neck, liver or kidney cancer.

The CDR3 bases are TGTGCCAGCAGTTACCGGCAGTACAATGAGCAGTTCTTC. Translated: CASSYRQYNEQFF. The V call is TRBV6-5, the J call TRBJ2-1; no definite D call. The CDR3 runs to 13 residues. V was pared by 2 bases and J by 4 bases, with 6 bases between. Looked up from germline, CDR1 is MNHEY and CDR2 is SVGAGI.

The V gene is TRBV18, the J gene TRBJ2-7, with 7 bases lining up with TRBD1. This CDR3 comprises 14 residues. Looked up from germline, CDR1 is KGHSH and CDR2 is LQKENI. Losses at the gene ends were 5 bases for V and 3 bases for J; bases not matched to a gene: 7. CDR3 protein: CASSNRDSDYEQYF. CDR3 nucleotides: TGTGCCAGCTCAAACCGGGACAGTGACTACGAGCAGTACTTC.

The V gene is TRBV7-8, the J gene TRBJ2-7, with 8 bases lining up with TRBD1. CDR1 SGHVS and CDR2 FQNEAQ come from the germline V gene. V trimming: 5 bases; J trimming: 4 bases; junction bases outside the gene matches: 7. This CDR3 is 14 amino acids long. The CDR3 DNA sequence: TGTGCCAGCAGCCCCTGGCAGGGGGCGTACGAGCAGTACTTC. It encodes CASSPWQGAYEQYF.

The rearrangement uses TRBV15 and TRBJ1-4, with 8 bases matching TRBD1. CDR1 and CDR2 from the germline V gene are LNHNV and YYDKDF (reference sequence). The length of the CDR3 is 15 residues. The V gene end was trimmed by 5 bases and the J gene end by 7 bases; junction bases not matched to a gene: 9. The CDR3, as DNA: TGTGCCACCAGCCGGGGGGGACAGGAAGGTGAAAAACTGTTTTTT. It translates to CATSRGGQEGEKLFF.

This chain links TRBV16 with TRBJ2-7; D is uncertain. Trimming removed 4 bases from V and 7 bases from J, with 14 bases in between. CDR1 and CDR2 (germline): KGHSY, FQNENV. This CDR3 region has 13 residues. CDR3 coding DNA: TGTGCCAGCAGCCGTCGCCCGGTCAAAGAGCAGTACTTC. Translating gives CASSRRPVKEQYF.

The chain employs TRBV4-1 and TRBJ1-5; D ambiguous. The ends were cut back, 1 base at V and 0 bases at J, with 7 bases in the middle. There are 15 residues in the CDR3. The germline V gene has CDR1 MGHRA and CDR2 YSYEKL. CDR3 nucleotide sequence: TGCGCCAGCAGCCAAGGGGCAGCTAGCAATCAGCCCCAGCATTTT. This codes for CASSQGAASNQPQHF.

The rearrangement joins TRBV7-9 to TRBJ2-1; 10 nucleotides line up with TRBD2. With 8 bases clipped from V and 1 base from J, the junction kept 2 bases outside the gene matches. Germline V CDR1 and CDR2: SEHNR, FQNEAQ (reference sequence). CDR3 length equals 14 residues. The CDR3 coding sequence is TGTGCCAGCGAACTAGCGGGATCCTACAATGAGCAGTTCTTC. This sequence encodes CASELAGSYNEQFF.

CDR3 nucleotide sequence: TGTGCCAGCAGCTTGGCGGGGGGGAGCTACGAGCAGTACTTC. Residues: CASSLAGGSYEQYF. The V gene is TRBV5-4, the J gene TRBJ2-7, with TRBD2 identical over 8 bases. The V gene's germline CDR1 is SGHNT and CDR2 YYREEE (reference sequence). The CDR3 has 14 amino acids. V dropped 0 bases and J dropped 3; count of bases not matched to a gene: 2.

The gene calls are TRBV19 and TRBJ2-7; either TRBD1 or TRBD2 may fit D (5 bases each). From germline, CDR1 is LNHDA and CDR2 SQIVND (reference sequence). V was shortened by 6 bases and J by 5 bases, with 14 bases between the two germline ends. This CDR3 comprises 13 residues. Here the CDR3 DNA reads TGTGCCAGTAGCCCGGGACCCCGGGACGAGCAGTACTTC. Residues: CASSPGPRDEQYF.

The chain uses TRBV19 and TRBJ2-3; 9 nucleotides match TRBD1. V lost 6 bases to trimming and J lost 5 bases; unmatched junction nucleotides: 12. The CDR3 is made up of 16 amino acids. Germline CDR1 and CDR2: LNHDA and SQIVND (reference sequence). CDR3 protein: CASRNQRDRAGDTQYF. The CDR3 DNA is TGTGCCAGTAGAAATCAGCGGGACAGGGCGGGAGATACGCAGTATTTT.

The chain has TRBV6-1 and TRBJ2-1; unclear D gene. The length of the CDR3 is 11 residues. The V gene lost 8 bases and the J gene lost 5 bases, with 7 bases spanning the gap. Germline loops: CDR1 MNHNS, CDR2 SASEGT. The DNA of the CDR3 is TGTGCCAGCGCGGAAGACAATGAGCAGTTCTTC. Protein: CASAEDNEQFF.

The chain recombines TRBV5-1 with TRBJ2-2; D is possibly TRBD2 (5 bases). The CDR3 is 17 residues long. V was shortened by 5 bases and J by 5 bases, with 22 bases between the two germline ends. Germline-derived CDR1 and CDR2 are SGHRS and YFSETQ. The CDR3 is CASRPNIRVEVTGELFF. The CDR3 DNA is TGCGCCAGCAGACCCAACATAAGGGTGGAGGTGACCGGGGAGCTGTTTTTT.

V gene TRBV6-5 combines with J gene TRBJ1-3; a possible D gene is TRBD1 (5 bases). The germline V gene encodes CDR1 MNHEY and CDR2 SVGAGI. Trimming shortened V by 0 bases and J by 7 bases, and 13 bases separated the two germline ends. The CDR3 length is 15 residues. The CDR3 DNA reads TGTGCCAGCAGTTACTCCGGCAGGGAGGGGAACACCATATATTTT. It encodes CASSYSGREGNTIYF.

The rearrangement joins TRBV14 to TRBJ2-7; 8 nucleotides match TRBD1. Germline V lookup: CDR1 SGHDN, CDR2 FVKESK. The trim removed 3 bases at V and 1 base at J, leaving 2 bases unmatched. The CDR3 extends over 14 amino acids. The chain's CDR3 is CASSQDRASYEQYF. The CDR3 region has the DNA TGTGCCAGCAGCCAGGACAGGGCATCCTACGAGCAGTACTTC.

The chain combines TRBV6-6 with TRBJ1-1; D is ambiguous. Germline CDR1 and CDR2: MNHNY and SVGAGI (reference sequence). This CDR3 has 13 amino acids. V was shortened by 6 bases and J by 4 bases, with 12 bases between the two germline ends. The CDR3 reads CASSPDRSTEAFF. CDR3 DNA sequence: TGTGCCAGCAGCCCCGATCGGAGCACTGAAGCTTTCTTT.

CDR3 residues: CASSLQTGGSYEQYF. The CDR3 bases are TGTGCCAGCAGCTTACAGACAGGGGGTAGCTACGAGCAGTACTTC. The gene calls are TRBV5-5 and TRBJ2-7; 9 nucleotides line up with TRBD1. CDR1 is SGHKS, CDR2 YYEKEE, per germline (reference sequence). This CDR3 spans 15 amino acids. Germline trimming cut 2 bases from V and 3 bases from J; bases unmatched to any gene: 6.

The chain joins TRBV5-1 to TRBJ2-7, with D possibly matching TRBD1 (6 bases). CDR3 length: 14 residues. The germline V and J ends were trimmed by 4 bases and 0 bases, with 11 bases remaining between them. Germline values: CDR1 SGHRS, CDR2 YFSETQ. CDR3 coding DNA: TGCGCCAGCAGCCCTTGGACAGCCTCCTACGAGCAGTACTTC. It specifies CASSPWTASYEQYF.

The V call is TRBV15, the J call TRBJ2-5; TRBD1 matches 8 bases. CDR1 and CDR2 from the germline V gene are LNHNV and YYDKDF (reference sequence). The CDR3 extends over 16 amino acids. The V segment lost 0 bases and the J segment 13 bases; nucleotides outside the gene matches: 16. The DNA for the CDR3 is TGTGCCACCAGCAGAGAACCCCTTCCCCTTGGACAGGGTTTGTACTTC. Translating it yields CATSREPLPLGQGLYF.

This chain uses TRBV5-6 with TRBJ2-2, with D perhaps matching TRBD1 (5 bases). The CDR3 is 13 amino acids. The V end was cut by 1 base, the J end by 6 bases, with 7 bases between. Germline V lookup: CDR1 SGHDT, CDR2 YYEEEE. CDR3 amino acids: CASSLQGSGELFF. The DNA of the CDR3 is TGTGCCAGCAGCTTGCAGGGCTCCGGGGAGCTGTTTTTT.